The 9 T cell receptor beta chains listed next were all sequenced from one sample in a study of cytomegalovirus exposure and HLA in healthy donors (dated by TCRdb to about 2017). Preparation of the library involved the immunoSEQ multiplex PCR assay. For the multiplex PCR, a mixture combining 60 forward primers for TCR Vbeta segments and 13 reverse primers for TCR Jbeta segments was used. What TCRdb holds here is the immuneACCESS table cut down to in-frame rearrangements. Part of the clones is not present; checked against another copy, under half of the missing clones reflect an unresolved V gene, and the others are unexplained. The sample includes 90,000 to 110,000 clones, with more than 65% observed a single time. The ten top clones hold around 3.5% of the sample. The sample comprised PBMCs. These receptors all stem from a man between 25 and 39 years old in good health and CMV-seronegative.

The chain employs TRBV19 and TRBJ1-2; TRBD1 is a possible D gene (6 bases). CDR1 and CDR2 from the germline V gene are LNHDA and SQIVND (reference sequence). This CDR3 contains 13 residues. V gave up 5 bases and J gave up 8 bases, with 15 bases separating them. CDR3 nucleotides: TGTGCCAGTAGTCTACAGGGATTTGGCGGCTACACCTTC. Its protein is CASSLQGFGGYTF.

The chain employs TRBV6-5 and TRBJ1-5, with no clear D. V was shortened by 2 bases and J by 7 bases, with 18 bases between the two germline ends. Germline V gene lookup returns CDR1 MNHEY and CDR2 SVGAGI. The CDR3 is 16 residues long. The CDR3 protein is CASSYRPFPSGQPQHF. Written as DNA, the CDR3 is TGTGCCAGCAGTTACCGACCCTTCCCTTCGGGGCAGCCCCAGCATTTT.

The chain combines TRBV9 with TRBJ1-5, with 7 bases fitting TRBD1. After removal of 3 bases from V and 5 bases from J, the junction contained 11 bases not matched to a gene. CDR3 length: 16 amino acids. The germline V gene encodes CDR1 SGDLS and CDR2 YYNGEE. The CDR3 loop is CASSAGGGQGDQPQHF. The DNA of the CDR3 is TGTGCCAGCAGCGCCGGAGGGGGGCAGGGGGATCAGCCCCAGCATTTT. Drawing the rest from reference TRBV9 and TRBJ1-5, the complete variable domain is DSGVTQTPKHLITATGQRVTLRCSPRSGDLSVYWYQQSLDQGLQFLIQYYNGEERAKGNILERFSAQQFPDLHSELNLSSLELGDSALYFCASSAGGGQGDQPQHFGDGTRLSIL.

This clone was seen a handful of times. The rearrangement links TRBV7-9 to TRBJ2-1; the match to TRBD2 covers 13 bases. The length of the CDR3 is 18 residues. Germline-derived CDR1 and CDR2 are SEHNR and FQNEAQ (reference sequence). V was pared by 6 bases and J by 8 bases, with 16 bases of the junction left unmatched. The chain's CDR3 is CASSRGLAGVGVPDEQFF. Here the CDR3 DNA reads TGTGCCAGCAGTCGTGGACTAGCGGGAGTCGGCGTGCCTGATGAGCAGTTCTTC.

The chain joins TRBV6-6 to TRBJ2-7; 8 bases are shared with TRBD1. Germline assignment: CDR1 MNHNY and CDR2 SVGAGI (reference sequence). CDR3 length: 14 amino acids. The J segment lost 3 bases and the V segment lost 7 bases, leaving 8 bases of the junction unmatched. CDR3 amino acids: CASTPGQDFYEQYF. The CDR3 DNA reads TGTGCCAGCACCCCGGGACAGGACTTCTACGAGCAGTACTTC.

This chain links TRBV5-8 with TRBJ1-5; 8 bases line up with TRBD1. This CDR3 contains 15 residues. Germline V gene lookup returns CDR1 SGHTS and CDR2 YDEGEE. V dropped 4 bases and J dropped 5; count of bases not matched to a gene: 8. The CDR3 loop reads CASSADRGGDQPQHF. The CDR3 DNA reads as TGTGCCAGCAGCGCTGACAGGGGAGGCGATCAGCCCCAGCATTTT.

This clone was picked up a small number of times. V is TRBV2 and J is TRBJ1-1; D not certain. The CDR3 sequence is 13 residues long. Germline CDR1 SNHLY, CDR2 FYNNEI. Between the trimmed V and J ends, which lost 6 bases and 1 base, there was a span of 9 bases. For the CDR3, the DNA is TGTGCCAGCAGCCAAGAGGAGAACACTGAAGCTTTCTTT. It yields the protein CASSQEENTEAFF.

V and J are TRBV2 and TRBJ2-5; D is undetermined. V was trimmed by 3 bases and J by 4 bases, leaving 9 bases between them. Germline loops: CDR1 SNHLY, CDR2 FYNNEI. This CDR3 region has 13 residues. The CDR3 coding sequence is TGTGCCAGCAGTGAGGAGAACACAGAGACCCAGTACTTC. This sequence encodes CASSEENTETQYF.

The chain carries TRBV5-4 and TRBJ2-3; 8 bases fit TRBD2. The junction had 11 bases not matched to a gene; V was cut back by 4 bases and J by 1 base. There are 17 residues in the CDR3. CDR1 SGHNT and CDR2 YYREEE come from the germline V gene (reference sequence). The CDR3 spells CASSPLGGAGGTDTQYF. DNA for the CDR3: TGTGCCAGCAGCCCCCTCGGGGGAGCGGGGGGCACAGATACGCAGTATTTT.